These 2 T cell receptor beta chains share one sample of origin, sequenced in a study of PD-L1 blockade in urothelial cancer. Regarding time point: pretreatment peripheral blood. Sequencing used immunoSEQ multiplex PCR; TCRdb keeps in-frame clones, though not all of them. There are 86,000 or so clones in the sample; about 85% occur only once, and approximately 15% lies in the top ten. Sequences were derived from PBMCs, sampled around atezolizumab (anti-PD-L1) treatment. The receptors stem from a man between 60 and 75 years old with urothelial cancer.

The DNA of the CDR3 is TGTGCCAGCAGCTTCTACAGCAACGAGCAGTACTTC. Protein product: CASSFYSNEQYF. V usage is TRBV5-6 and J usage is TRBJ2-7; no clear D. The CDR3 runs to 12 residues. Between the trimmed V and J ends, which lost 2 bases and 5 bases, there was a span of 8 bases. The germline V gene encodes CDR1 SGHDT and CDR2 YYEEEE.

This CDR3 reads CASSLEVGGVGQPQHF. CDR3 nucleotides: TGTGCCAGCAGCTTGGAAGTAGGGGGGGTAGGTCAGCCCCAGCATTTT. This chain links TRBV5-8 with TRBJ1-5; TRBD1 is a possible D gene (6 bases). The CDR3 has 16 amino acids. CDR1 is SGHTS, CDR2 YDEGEE, per germline. Trimming removed 0 bases at V and 6 bases at J, with 16 bases between.